A single sample gave rise to the 29 T cell receptor beta chains below, sequenced in a study of blood T cell repertoires in COVID-19. This table comes from immunoSEQ multiplex PCR, and its TCRdb copy is limited to in-frame clones, with some not included. Here the sample spans around 49,000 clones, roughly 79% being singletons. The sample comprised peripheral blood. Every receptor here comes from a woman at least 80 years old with COVID-19, enrolled during active disease.

This sequence joins TRBV5-8 and TRBJ2-1; D call uncertain. V lost 6 bases to trimming and J lost 4 bases, with 8 bases between them. The length of the CDR3 is 12 residues. Germline CDR1 is SGHTS and CDR2 is YDEGEE. The CDR3, as DNA: TGTGCCAGCAAGGCGGATTACAATGAGCAGTTCTTC. Protein: CASKADYNEQFF. Full variable domain (outside the CDR3, taken from reference TRBV5-8 and TRBJ2-1): EAGVTQSPTHLIKTRGQQATLRCSPISGHTSVYWYQQALGLGLQFLLWYDEGEERNRGNFPPRFSGRQFPNYSSELNVNALELEDSALYLCASKADYNEQFFGPGTRLTVL.

The chain recombines TRBV7-6 with TRBJ1-1, with 9 bases lining up with TRBD1. The V gene's germline CDR1 is SGHVS and CDR2 FNYEAQ. There are 15 residues in the CDR3. Losses at the gene ends were 1 base for V and 1 base for J; bases not matched to a gene: 1. In DNA form, the CDR3 reads TGTGCCAGCAGCTTAGGGACAGGGGCGAACACTGAAGCTTTCTTT. It codes for CASSLGTGANTEAFF.

J is TRBJ2-3 and V is TRBV4-1; no firm D call. Germline CDR1 MGHRA, CDR2 YSYEKL. Trimming left V 0 bases short and J 0 bases short, with 7 bases between. The CDR3 is 15 residues long. CDR3 amino acids: CASSQERLSTDTQYF. Here the CDR3 DNA reads TGCGCCAGCAGCCAAGAAAGACTTAGCACAGATACGCAGTATTTT.

In this sample, this clone turned up a few times. This chain connects TRBV11-2 to TRBJ1-1; D gene uncertain. In germline, CDR1 is SGHAT, CDR2 FQNNGV. The CDR3 has 14 amino acids. Trimming removed 5 bases from V and 2 bases from J, with 12 bases in between. The CDR3 sequence: CASSLNKYNTEAFF. In DNA form, the CDR3 reads TGTGCCAGCAGCCTAAATAAATACAACACTGAAGCTTTCTTT.

The chain couples TRBV2 to TRBJ2-7; TRBD1 aligns across 7 bases. Germline values: CDR1 SNHLY, CDR2 FYNNEI. CDR3 length equals 15 residues. Losses at the gene ends were 6 bases for V and 0 bases for J; bases not matched to a gene: 8. CDR3 sequence reads: CASSRQGGFSYEQYF. The CDR3 DNA is TGTGCCAGCAGCCGACAGGGTGGATTCTCCTACGAGCAGTACTTC.

V usage is TRBV11-2 and J usage is TRBJ2-1, with D unclear. Trimming pared 1 base from V and 2 bases from J, leaving 9 bases between. Germline V gene data show CDR1 as SGHAT and CDR2 as FQNNGV. This CDR3 is 15 amino acids long. The DNA of the CDR3 is TGTGCCAGCAGCTTAGGCCTAGACCCCTACAATGAGCAGTTCTTC. Translation gives CASSLGLDPYNEQFF.

By frequency in the sample, this clone is medium-sized (0.01 to 0.1%). The chain carries TRBV27 and TRBJ2-5, with D unclear. The germline V gene encodes CDR1 MNHEY and CDR2 SMNVEV (reference sequence). V lost 3 bases and J 5 bases, leaving 13 bases between the germline ends. The CDR3 loop spans 14 amino acids. The CDR3 DNA sequence: TGTGCCAGCAGTTTTTCAACTATGGAGGAGACCCAGTACTTC. Translating it yields CASSFSTMEETQYF.

This clone occurred a few times. The V and J genes are TRBV28 and TRBJ1-2, with 9 positions matching TRBD1. Losses at the gene ends were 7 bases for V and 4 bases for J; bases not matched to a gene: 10. This CDR3 spans 15 amino acids. From germline, CDR1 is MDHEN and CDR2 SYDVKM. CDR3 in amino acids: CASTETGQGIYGYTF. The CDR3 nucleotides read TGTGCCAGCACCGAAACGGGACAGGGAATCTATGGCTACACCTTC.

This sequence joins TRBV5-6 and TRBJ2-7, with 7 positions matching TRBD1. The CDR3 is 11 amino acids. The J segment lost 7 bases and the V segment lost 7 bases, leaving 5 bases of the junction unmatched. CDR1 and CDR2 from the germline V gene are SGHDT and YYEEEE. As DNA, the CDR3 is TGTGCCAGCTTACAGGGGTATGAGCAGTACTTC. Translation gives CASLQGYEQYF.

This clone was seen once. This chain links TRBV27 with TRBJ2-1; 9 bases map to TRBD2. V gave up 7 bases and J gave up 2 bases; unmatched junction bases: 3. This CDR3 comprises 14 residues. Per germline, CDR1 MNHEY and CDR2 SMNVEV (reference sequence). CDR3 in DNA: TGTGCCAGCAACGTAGCGGGGGCCTACAATGAGCAGTTCTTC. This sequence encodes CASNVAGAYNEQFF.

This chain links TRBV29-1 with TRBJ2-2, with D perhaps TRBD1 (5 bases). The CDR3 has 14 amino acids. V was cut by 7 bases and J by 4 bases, with 16 bases left in between. CDR1 SQVTM and CDR2 ANQGSEA come from the germline V gene. The CDR3 DNA follows: TGCAGCGCTGCATCACAGGTAGTCACCGGGGAGCTGTTTTTT. Translated: CSAASQVVTGELFF.

This chain links TRBV27 with TRBJ2-2, with TRBD2 matching 7 bases. The CDR3 loop spans 14 amino acids. The junction had 2 bases not matched to a gene; V was cut back by 1 base and J by 6 bases. Germline V CDR1 and CDR2: MNHEY, SMNVEV (reference sequence). The CDR3 reads CASSLWGGSGELFF. The CDR3 region has the DNA TGTGCCAGCAGTTTATGGGGGGGGTCCGGGGAGCTGTTTTTT.

This chain joins TRBV29-1 and TRBJ1-2, with 11 bases aligning to TRBD1. The germline V gene encodes CDR1 SQVTM and CDR2 ANQGSEA. The CDR3 totals 14 residues. V trimming: 3 bases; J trimming: 8 bases; junction bases outside the gene matches: 8. The CDR3 nucleotides are TGCAGCGTTGATACCGGGACAGGGGGAGAGGGCTACACCTTC. The encoded protein is CSVDTGTGGEGYTF.

The CDR3 here is CASSLALAGGGTDTQYF. The CDR3 region has the DNA TGCGCCAGCAGCTTGGCTCTAGCGGGAGGGGGCACAGATACGCAGTATTTT. The rearrangement joins TRBV5-1 to TRBJ2-3; 12 bases are a match to TRBD2. After removal of 0 bases from V and 1 base from J, the junction contained 3 bases not matched to a gene. This CDR3 is built from 17 residues. Germline-derived CDR1 and CDR2 are SGHRS and YFSETQ.

The rearrangement links TRBV24-1 to TRBJ2-5; the D is unclear. The ends were cut back, 9 bases at V and 5 bases at J, with 6 bases in the middle. Germline lookup yields CDR1 KGHDR and CDR2 SFDVKD. The CDR3 runs to 10 residues. The CDR3 DNA reads as TGTGCCACCTTCACTGAGACCCAGTACTTC. Protein product: CATFTETQYF.

The J gene is TRBJ1-2, the V gene TRBV6-5; a weak D match, TRBD1 (5 bases). From germline, CDR1 is MNHEY and CDR2 SVGAGI. The V end lost 5 bases, the J end lost 8 bases, and 21 bases lay between the germline ends. The CDR3 totals 15 residues. The CDR3 loop is CASSRAPGSTRGYTF. In DNA, the CDR3 is TGTGCCAGCAGTCGAGCCCCAGGGTCTACTCGCGGCTACACCTTC.

V gene TRBV7-6 combines with J gene TRBJ1-5; 11 nucleotides match TRBD1. Trimming cost V 5 bases and J 6 bases; bases outside gene matches: 6. CDR1 is SGHVS, CDR2 FNYEAQ, per germline. The CDR3 covers 15 residues. The CDR3, as DNA: TGTGCCAGCAGCCCCGGGACAGGGGGAAGTCAGCCCCAGCATTTT. This codes for CASSPGTGGSQPQHF. Full variable domain (missing parts from reference TRBV7-6 and TRBJ1-5): GAGVSQSPRYKVTKRGQDVALRCDPISGHVSLYWYRQALGQGPEFLTYFNYEAQQDKSGLPNDRFSAERPEGSISTLTIQRTEQRDSAMYRCASSPGTGGSQPQHFGDGTRLSIL.

The V gene is TRBV7-2, the J gene TRBJ2-1; D gene unclear. Germline CDR1 is SGHTA and CDR2 is FQGNSA. This CDR3 spans 14 amino acids. The ends were cut back, 5 bases at V and 2 bases at J, with 10 bases in the middle. In DNA form, the CDR3 reads TGTGCCAGCAGCCCAGCGAGCGCCTACAATGAGCAGTTCTTC. Translating gives CASSPASAYNEQFF.

The chain couples TRBV5-1 to TRBJ2-1; D is ambiguous. Germline V CDR1 and CDR2: SGHRS, YFSETQ. The V end was cut by 8 bases, the J end by 0 bases, with 15 bases between. CDR3 length equals 15 residues. CDR3 DNA: TGCGCCAGTCTCCCGGGTGTAAACTCCTACAATGAGCAGTTCTTC. This translates into CASLPGVNSYNEQFF.

The chain carries TRBV5-6 and TRBJ2-1, with D possibly TRBD1 on 7 matching bases. The CDR3 has 16 residues. Trimming removed 4 bases at V and 5 bases at J, with 19 bases between. The germline CDR1 and CDR2 sequences are SGHDT and YYEEEE. The CDR3 loop reads CASSPQGGTANNEQFF. Here the CDR3 DNA reads TGTGCCAGCAGCCCGCAAGGAGGGACAGCGAACAATGAGCAGTTCTTC. The whole variable domain, filled in from reference TRBV5-6 and TRBJ2-1, reads DAGVTQSPTHLIKTRGQQVTLRCSPKSGHDTVSWYQQALGQGPQFIFQYYEEEERQRGNFPDRFSGHQFPNYSSELNVNALLLGDSALYLCASSPQGGTANNEQFFGPGTRLTVL.

V is TRBV6-5 and J is TRBJ1-1; D is possibly TRBD1 (5 bases). This CDR3 is built from 14 residues. V lost 7 bases to trimming and J lost 5 bases, with 17 bases between them. Germline V lookup: CDR1 MNHEY, CDR2 SVGAGI. The CDR3 DNA reads TGTGCCAGCACCCAGGGAGGGAGGGGAACTGAAGCTTTCTTT. Translated: CASTQGGRGTEAFF.

V gene TRBV2 combines with J gene TRBJ1-4; 8 bases are a match to TRBD1. Germline V gene sequence: CDR1 SNHLY, CDR2 FYNNEI. The V gene end was trimmed by 3 bases and the J gene end by 2 bases; junction bases not matched to a gene: 2. The CDR3 loop spans 15 amino acids. The CDR3 nucleotides are TGTGCCAGCAGTGACCAGGGGGCGACTAATGAAAAACTGTTTTTT. Residues: CASSDQGATNEKLFF. The entire variable domain, with the rest obtained from reference TRBV2 and TRBJ1-4, is as follows: EPEVTQTPSHQVTQMGQEVILRCVPISNHLYFYWYRQILGQKVEFLVSFYNNEISEKSEIFDDQFSVERPDGSNFTLKIRSTKLEDSAMYFCASSDQGATNEKLFFGSGTQLSVL.

The CDR3 is CASIQGDGTEAFF. Written as DNA, the CDR3 is TGTGCCAGCATACAGGGGGATGGCACTGAAGCTTTCTTT. This sequence joins TRBV6-5 and TRBJ1-1, with TRBD1 matching over 8 bases. The CDR3 is 13 amino acids. Looked up from germline, CDR1 is MNHEY and CDR2 is SVGAGI. Germline trimming cut 7 bases from V and 4 bases from J; bases unmatched to any gene: 5.

The rearrangement links TRBV14 to TRBJ2-7, with 8 bases that match TRBD1. V lost 2 bases to trimming and J lost 7 bases; unmatched junction nucleotides: 10. Germline CDR1 and CDR2: SGHDN and FVKESK. CDR3 length: 15 amino acids. This CDR3 reads CASSQLKTGVGEQYF. The CDR3 coding sequence is TGTGCCAGCAGCCAACTAAAGACAGGGGTCGGGGAGCAGTACTTC.

This clone has a handful of counts. The genes are TRBV6-5 and TRBJ2-3; D may be TRBD1 (5 bases). CDR3 size: 16 residues. V lost 0 bases, J lost 4 bases, and 14 bases lay in between. Germline V gives CDR1 MNHEY, CDR2 SVGAGI. The CDR3 bases are TGTGCCAGCAGTTACTCAGGCACGGCCAGGGCAGATACGCAGTATTTT. This sequence encodes CASSYSGTARADTQYF.

The genes are TRBV19 and TRBJ1-1; TRBD1 is a possible D gene (5 bases). This CDR3 is built from 12 residues. Trimming took 3 bases from V and 6 from J, leaving 8 bases between them. Germline-derived CDR1 and CDR2 are LNHDA and SQIVND (reference sequence). CDR3 coding DNA: TGTGCCAGTAGTATGCGACAGTCTGAAGCTTTCTTT. Residues: CASSMRQSEAFF.

V usage is TRBV7-8 and J usage is TRBJ1-1, with unresolved D. The V and J ends lost 1 base and 0 bases respectively, with 9 bases between them. Germline V gene lookup returns CDR1 SGHVS and CDR2 FQNEAQ. The CDR3 runs to 15 residues. The CDR3 nucleotides are TGTGCCAGCAGCTTAGTGGCGGGTCTGAACACTGAAGCTTTCTTT. It yields the protein CASSLVAGLNTEAFF.

This chain joins TRBV27 and TRBJ2-3; 8 positions match TRBD2. Per the germline V gene, CDR1 is MNHEY and CDR2 is SMNVEV (reference sequence). The CDR3 covers 15 residues. J was trimmed by 11 bases and V by 3 bases; bases with no gene match: 13. The CDR3 DNA reads as TGTGCCAGCAGTTTCAGGGCTAGCGGGTTCCATCAGCAGTATTTT. Protein sequence: CASSFRASGFHQQYF.

This chain connects TRBV30 to TRBJ2-3, with TRBD1 as a possible D gene (6 bases). Trimming pared 5 bases from V and 6 bases from J, leaving 15 bases between. CDR3 length: 13 amino acids. Germline assignment: CDR1 GTSNPN and CDR2 SVGIG (reference sequence). The CDR3 sequence: CAWGRGTTDTQYF. In nucleotides, the CDR3 is TGTGCCTGGGGAAGGGGGACGACGGATACGCAGTATTTT. The complete variable domain, with remaining parts taken from reference TRBV30 and TRBJ2-3, reads SQTIHQWPATLVQPVGSPLSLECTVEGTSNPNLYWYRQAAGRGLQLLFYSVGIGQISSEVPQNLSASRPQDRQFILSSKKLLLSDSGFYLCAWGRGTTDTQYFGPGTRLTVL.